The text below deals with one T cell receptor (beta chain). As yet, its antigen is unknown. Using immunoSEQ multiplex PCR, the repertoire was profiled, and TCRdb retains in-frame clones only, with some absent. The sample yields more than 150,000 clones, just over 90% seen once. The source of the sample is a study of T cell responses to AZD1222 COVID-19 vaccine. Study overall: Second-dose timings of about 4 or about 12 weeks were pooled. General observations from the study: Donors skewed white British and female; clonal diversity was possibly underestimated.

The sequence derives from an adult in good health. The sample in question was peripheral blood, obtained on day 0 of AZD1222 vaccination.

CDR3 in DNA: TGTGCCAGCAGCTTAGATGCAAGAAAGACCACCATATATTTT. It codes for CASSLDARKTTIYF. The chain recombines TRBV7-2 with TRBJ1-3, with D unclear. CDR3 size: 14 residues. Germline CDR1 is SGHTA and CDR2 is FQGNSA. The V end was cut by 1 base, the J end by 9 bases, with 13 bases between.